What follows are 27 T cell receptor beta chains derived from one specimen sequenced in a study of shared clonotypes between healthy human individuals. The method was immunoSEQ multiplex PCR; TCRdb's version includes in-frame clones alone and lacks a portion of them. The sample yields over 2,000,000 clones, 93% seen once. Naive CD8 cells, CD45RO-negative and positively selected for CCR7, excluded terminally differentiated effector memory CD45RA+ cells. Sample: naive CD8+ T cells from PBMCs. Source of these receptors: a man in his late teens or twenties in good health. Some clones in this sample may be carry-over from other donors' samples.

The CDR3 region is CASSQVGVTEAFF. In DNA, the CDR3 is TGCGCCAGCAGCCAAGTGGGGGTTACTGAAGCTTTCTTT. This rearrangement joins TRBV4-1 to TRBJ1-1; tentative D call: TRBD1 (5 bases). The CDR3 length is 13 residues. Looked up from germline, CDR1 is MGHRA and CDR2 is YSYEKL. Trimming stripped 1 base from V and 5 bases from J, with 8 bases between.

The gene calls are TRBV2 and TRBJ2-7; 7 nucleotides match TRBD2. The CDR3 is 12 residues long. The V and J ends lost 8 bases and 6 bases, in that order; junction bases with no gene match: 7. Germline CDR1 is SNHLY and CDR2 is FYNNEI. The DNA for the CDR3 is TGTGCCAGCCTTGGAGCGGGACTCGAGCAGTACTTC. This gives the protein CASLGAGLEQYF. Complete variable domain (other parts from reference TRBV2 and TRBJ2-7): EPEVTQTPSHQVTQMGQEVILRCVPISNHLYFYWYRQILGQKVEFLVSFYNNEISEKSEIFDDQFSVERPDGSNFTLKIRSTKLEDSAMYFCASLGAGLEQYFGPGTRLTVT.

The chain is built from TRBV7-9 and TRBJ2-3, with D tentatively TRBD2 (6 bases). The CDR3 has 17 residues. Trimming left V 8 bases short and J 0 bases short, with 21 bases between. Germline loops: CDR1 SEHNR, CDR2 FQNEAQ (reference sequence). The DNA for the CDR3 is TGTGCCAGCCTCCCCCTGGGGGGAGAGACTAGCACAGATACGCAGTATTTT. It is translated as CASLPLGGETSTDTQYF.

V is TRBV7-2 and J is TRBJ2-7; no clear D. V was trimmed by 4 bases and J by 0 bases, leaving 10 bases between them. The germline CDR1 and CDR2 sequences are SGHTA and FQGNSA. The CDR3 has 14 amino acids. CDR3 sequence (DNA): TGTGCCAGCAGCTCAGCCACACACTCCTACGAGCAGTACTTC. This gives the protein CASSSATHSYEQYF. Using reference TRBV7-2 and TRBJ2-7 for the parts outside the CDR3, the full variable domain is GAGVSQSPSNKVTEKGKDVELRCDPISGHTALYWYRQSLGQGLEFLIYFQGNSAPDKSGLPSDRFSAERTGGSVSTLTIQRTQQEDSAVYLCASSSATHSYEQYFGPGTRLTVT.

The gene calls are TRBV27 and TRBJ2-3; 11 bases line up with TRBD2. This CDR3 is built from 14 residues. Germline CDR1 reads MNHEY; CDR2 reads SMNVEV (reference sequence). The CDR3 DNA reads TGTGCGCCCCAGGGACTAGCGGACACAGATACGCAGTATTTT. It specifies CAPQGLADTDTQYF.

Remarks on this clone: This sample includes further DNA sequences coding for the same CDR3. The CDR3 is CAWSVRNEQFF. CDR3 in DNA: TGTGCCTGGAGTGTCAGAAATGAGCAGTTCTTC. This sequence joins TRBV30 and TRBJ2-1; the D is unclear. Trimming pared 0 bases from V and 7 bases from J, leaving 4 bases between. Per germline, CDR1 GTSNPN and CDR2 SVGIG (reference sequence). The CDR3 is 11 residues long.

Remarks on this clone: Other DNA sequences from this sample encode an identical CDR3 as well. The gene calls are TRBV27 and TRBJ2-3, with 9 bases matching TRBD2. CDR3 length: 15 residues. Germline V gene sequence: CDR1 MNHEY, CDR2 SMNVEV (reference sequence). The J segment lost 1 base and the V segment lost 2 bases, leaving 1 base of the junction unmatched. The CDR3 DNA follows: TGTGCCAGCAGTTTACGGACTAGCGGCACAGATACGCAGTATTTT. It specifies CASSLRTSGTDTQYF.

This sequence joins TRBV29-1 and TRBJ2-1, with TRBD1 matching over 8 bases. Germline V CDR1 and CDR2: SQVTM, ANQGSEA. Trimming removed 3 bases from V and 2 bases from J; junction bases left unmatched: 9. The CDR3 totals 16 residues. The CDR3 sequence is CSVEGSAGGTYNEQFF. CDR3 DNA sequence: TGCAGCGTTGAGGGGTCAGCAGGGGGCACCTACAATGAGCAGTTCTTC.

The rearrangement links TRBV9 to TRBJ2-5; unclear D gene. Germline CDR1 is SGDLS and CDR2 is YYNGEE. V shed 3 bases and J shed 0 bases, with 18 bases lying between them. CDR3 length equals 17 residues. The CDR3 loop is CASSATPRQTYQETQYF. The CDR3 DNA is TGTGCCAGCAGCGCGACCCCTCGGCAGACGTACCAAGAGACCCAGTACTTC.

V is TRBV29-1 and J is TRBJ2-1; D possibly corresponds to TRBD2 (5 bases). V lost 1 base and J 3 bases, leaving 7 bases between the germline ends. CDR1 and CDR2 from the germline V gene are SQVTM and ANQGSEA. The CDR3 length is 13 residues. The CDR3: CSVEGLNYNEQFF. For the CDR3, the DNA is TGCAGCGTTGAAGGACTAAACTACAATGAGCAGTTCTTC.

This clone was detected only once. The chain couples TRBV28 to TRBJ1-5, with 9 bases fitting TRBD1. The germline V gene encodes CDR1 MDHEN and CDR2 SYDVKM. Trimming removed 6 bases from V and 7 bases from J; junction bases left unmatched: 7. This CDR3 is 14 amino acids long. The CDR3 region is CASSYRTGDQPQHF. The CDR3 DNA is TGTGCCAGCAGCTATAGGACAGGGGACCAGCCCCAGCATTTT. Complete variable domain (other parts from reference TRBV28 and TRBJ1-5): DVKVTQSSRYLVKRTGEKVFLECVQDMDHENMFWYRQDPGLGLRLIYFSYDVKMKEKGDIPEGYSVSREKKERFSLILESASTNQTSMYLCASSYRTGDQPQHFGDGTRLSIL.

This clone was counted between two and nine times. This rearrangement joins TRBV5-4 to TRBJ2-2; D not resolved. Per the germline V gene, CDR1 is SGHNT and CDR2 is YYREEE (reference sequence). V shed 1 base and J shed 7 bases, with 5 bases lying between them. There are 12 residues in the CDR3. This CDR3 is CASSLYGGELFF. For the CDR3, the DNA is TGTGCCAGCAGCTTGTATGGCGGGGAGCTGTTTTTT. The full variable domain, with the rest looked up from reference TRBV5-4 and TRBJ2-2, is ETGVTQSPTHLIKTRGQQVTLRCSSQSGHNTVSWYQQALGQGPQFIFQYYREEENGRGNFPPRFSGLQFPNYSSELNVNALELDDSALYLCASSLYGGELFFGEGSRLTVL.

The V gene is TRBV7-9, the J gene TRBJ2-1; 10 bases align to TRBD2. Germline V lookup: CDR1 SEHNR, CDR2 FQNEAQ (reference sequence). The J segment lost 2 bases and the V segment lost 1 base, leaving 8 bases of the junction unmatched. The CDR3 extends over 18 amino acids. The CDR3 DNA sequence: TGTGCCAGCAGCTTAGGTCCAGCGGGAGGGCCCACCTACAATGAGCAGTTCTTC. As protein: CASSLGPAGGPTYNEQFF.

CDR3 amino acids: CASSLPGLEDTQYF. As DNA, the CDR3 is TGTGCCAGCAGCTTACCGGGACTAGAGGATACGCAGTATTTT. This sequence joins TRBV5-6 and TRBJ2-3; 8 bases align to TRBD2. The CDR3 covers 14 residues. J lost 6 bases, V lost 2 bases, and 5 bases had no gene match. The germline V gene has CDR1 SGHDT and CDR2 YYEEEE.

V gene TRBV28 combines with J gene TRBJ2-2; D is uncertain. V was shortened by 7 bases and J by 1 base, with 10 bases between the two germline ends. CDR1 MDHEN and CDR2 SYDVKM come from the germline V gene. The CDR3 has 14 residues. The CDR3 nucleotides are TGTGCCAGCATGGCTCACTTGAACACCGGGGAGCTGTTTTTT. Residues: CASMAHLNTGELFF.

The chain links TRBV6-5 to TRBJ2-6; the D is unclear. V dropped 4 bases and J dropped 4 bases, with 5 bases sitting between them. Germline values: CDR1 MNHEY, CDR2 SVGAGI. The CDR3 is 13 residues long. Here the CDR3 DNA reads TGTGCCAGCAGTTTTGGAGGGGCCAACGTCCTGACTTTC. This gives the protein CASSFGGANVLTF.

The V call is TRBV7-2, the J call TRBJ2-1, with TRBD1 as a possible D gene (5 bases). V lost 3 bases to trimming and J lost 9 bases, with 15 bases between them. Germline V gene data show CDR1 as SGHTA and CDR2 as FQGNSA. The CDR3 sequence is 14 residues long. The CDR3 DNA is TGTGCCAGCAGCTTCGTAGGGGATGTGTTTGAGCAGTTCTTC. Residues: CASSFVGDVFEQFF.

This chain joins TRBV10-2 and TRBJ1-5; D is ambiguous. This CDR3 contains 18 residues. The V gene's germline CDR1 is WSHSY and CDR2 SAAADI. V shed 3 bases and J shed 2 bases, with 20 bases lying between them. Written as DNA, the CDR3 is TGCGCCAGCAGTGATGGGTATCGGGGAAGCGAAGGCAATCAGCCCCAGCATTTT. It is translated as CASSDGYRGSEGNQPQHF.

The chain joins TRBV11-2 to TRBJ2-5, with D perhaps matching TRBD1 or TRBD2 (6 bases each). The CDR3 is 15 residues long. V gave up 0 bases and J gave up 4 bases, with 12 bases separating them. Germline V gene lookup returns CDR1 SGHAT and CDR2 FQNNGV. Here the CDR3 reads CASSLDTGAGETQYF. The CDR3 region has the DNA TGTGCCAGCAGCTTAGATACGGGGGCTGGAGAGACCCAGTACTTC.

DNA of the CDR3: TGTGCCAGCAGCAACGGACAGGGAGCCTACAATGAGCAGTTCTTC. It is translated as CASSNGQGAYNEQFF. The chain links TRBV6-5 to TRBJ2-1; 8 bases map to TRBD1. V lost 6 bases and J lost 2; bases outside the gene matches: 6. The CDR3 is made up of 15 amino acids. Germline V gives CDR1 MNHEY, CDR2 SVGAGI.

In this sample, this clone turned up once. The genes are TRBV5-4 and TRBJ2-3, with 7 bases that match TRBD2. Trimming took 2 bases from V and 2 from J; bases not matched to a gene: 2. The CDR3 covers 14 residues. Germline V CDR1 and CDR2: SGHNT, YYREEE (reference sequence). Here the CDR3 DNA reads TGTGCCAGCAGCTTAGGGACTACCACAGATACGCAGTATTTT. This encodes CASSLGTTTDTQYF. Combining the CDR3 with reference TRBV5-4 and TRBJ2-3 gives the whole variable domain ETGVTQSPTHLIKTRGQQVTLRCSSQSGHNTVSWYQQALGQGPQFIFQYYREEENGRGNFPPRFSGLQFPNYSSELNVNALELDDSALYLCASSLGTTTDTQYFGPGTRLTVL.

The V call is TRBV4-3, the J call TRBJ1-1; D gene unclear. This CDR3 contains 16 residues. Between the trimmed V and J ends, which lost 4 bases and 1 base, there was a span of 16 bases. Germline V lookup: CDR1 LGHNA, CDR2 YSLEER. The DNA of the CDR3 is TGCGCCAGCAGCCGGGCTTGGGGTCACCCGAACACTGAAGCTTTCTTT. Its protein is CASSRAWGHPNTEAFF.

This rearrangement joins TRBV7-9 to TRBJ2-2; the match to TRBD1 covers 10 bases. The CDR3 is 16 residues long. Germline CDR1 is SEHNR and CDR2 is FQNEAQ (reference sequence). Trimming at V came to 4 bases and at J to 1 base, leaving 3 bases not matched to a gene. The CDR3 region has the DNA TGTGCCAGCAGCTCAAGGGACAGGGGGAACACCGGGGAGCTGTTTTTT. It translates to CASSSRDRGNTGELFF.

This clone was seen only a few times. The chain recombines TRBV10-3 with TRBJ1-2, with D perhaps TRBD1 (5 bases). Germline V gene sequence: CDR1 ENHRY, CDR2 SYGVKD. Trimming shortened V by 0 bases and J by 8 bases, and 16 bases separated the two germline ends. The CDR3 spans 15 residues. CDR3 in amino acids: CAISESGRGGRGYTF. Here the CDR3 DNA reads TGTGCCATCAGTGAGTCGGGAAGGGGAGGTCGAGGCTACACCTTC.

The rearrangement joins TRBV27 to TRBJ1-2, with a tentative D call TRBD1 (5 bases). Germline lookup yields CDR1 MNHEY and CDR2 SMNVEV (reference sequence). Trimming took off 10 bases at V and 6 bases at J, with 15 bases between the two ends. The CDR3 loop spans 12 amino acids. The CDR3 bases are TGTGCCACCACCAAGTGGGGGGATGGCTACACCTTC. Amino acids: CATTKWGDGYTF.

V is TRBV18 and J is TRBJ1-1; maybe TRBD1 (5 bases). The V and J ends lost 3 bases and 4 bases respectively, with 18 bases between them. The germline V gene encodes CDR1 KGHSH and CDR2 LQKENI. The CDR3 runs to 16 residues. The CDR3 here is CASSPDRGNGGTEAFF. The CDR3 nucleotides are TGTGCCAGCTCACCTGATCGGGGCAATGGGGGCACTGAAGCTTTCTTT.

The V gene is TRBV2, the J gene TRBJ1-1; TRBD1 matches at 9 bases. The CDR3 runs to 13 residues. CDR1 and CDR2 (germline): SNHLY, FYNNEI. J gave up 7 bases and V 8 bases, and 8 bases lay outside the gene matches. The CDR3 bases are TGTGCCAGCCCCGGACAGGGGTTAGTTGAAGCTTTCTTT. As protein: CASPGQGLVEAFF.